One and the same sample provided the 32 T cell receptor beta chains below, sequenced in a study of shared clonotypes between healthy human individuals. Profiled with immunoSEQ multiplex PCR; TCRdb holds only in-frame clones, not every one. The sample shows 2.5 million or so clones, around 94% of them seen only once. Sequences were obtained from naive CD4+ T cells sorted from blood. Subset in this sample: CD45RA+ positively selected. All receptors derive from a man aged 18 to 29 in good health.

The CDR3 sequence: CAARTCGYNEQFF. The CDR3 DNA is TGTGCCGCGCGGACTTGCGGGTACAATGAGCAGTTCTTC. The rearrangement links TRBV19 to TRBJ2-1; D is possibly TRBD2 (5 bases). The V gene's germline CDR1 is LNHDA and CDR2 SQIVND (reference sequence). This CDR3 has 13 residues. V dropped 11 bases and J dropped 4 bases, with 15 bases sitting between them.

V is TRBV10-1 and J is TRBJ2-2; a possible D gene is TRBD1 (6 bases). CDR1 and CDR2 from the germline V gene are WNHNN and SYGVQD (reference sequence). This CDR3 has 15 residues. V lost 4 bases to trimming and J lost 6 bases, with 15 bases between them. CDR3 sequence reads: CASSVLPGDAGELFF. In nucleotides, the CDR3 is TGCGCCAGCAGTGTTCTTCCAGGGGACGCCGGGGAGCTGTTTTTT.

Details on this clone: Other nucleotide sequences in the sample specify the same CDR3. V and J are TRBV18 and TRBJ2-7, with a possible D match to TRBD1 (6 bases). The CDR3 is 14 amino acids. Trimming took off 3 bases at V and 2 bases at J, with 11 bases between the two ends. Germline CDR1 and CDR2: KGHSH and LQKENI. The CDR3 DNA reads as TGTGCCAGCTCACCTACCACAGGGCCCTACGAGCAGTACTTC. Its translation: CASSPTTGPYEQYF. Full variable domain (remainder filled in from reference TRBV18 and TRBJ2-7): NAGVMQNPRHLVRRRGQEARLRCSPMKGHSHVYWYRQLPEEGLKFMVYLQKENIIDESGMPKERFSAEFPKEGPSILRIQQVVRGDSAAYFCASSPTTGPYEQYFGPGTRLTVT.

The CDR3 region is CASSRPGLAVSYNEQFF. CDR3 sequence (DNA): TGTGCCAGCAGCCGACCAGGTCTAGCGGTCTCCTACAATGAGCAGTTCTTC. This sequence joins TRBV5-4 and TRBJ2-1, with TRBD2 identical over 7 bases. Per the germline V gene, CDR1 is SGHNT and CDR2 is YYREEE (reference sequence). With V trimmed by 4 bases and J by 0 bases, 10 bases remained unmatched. The CDR3 loop spans 17 amino acids.

In DNA, the CDR3 is TGTGCCAGTAGGACCTACACAGATACGCAGTATTTT. Its translation: CASRTYTDTQYF. V and J are TRBV19 and TRBJ2-3, with D hard to call. Germline V CDR1 and CDR2: LNHDA, SQIVND (reference sequence). Trimming removed 6 bases at V and 2 bases at J, with 6 bases between. This CDR3 has 12 amino acids.

CDR3 DNA sequence: TGTGCCAGCAGCCCAGGACTAGCGGGAGTTGATACGCAGTATTTT. Translation gives CASSPGLAGVDTQYF. V is TRBV6-5 and J is TRBJ2-3, with TRBD2 matching over 13 bases. The CDR3 is 15 amino acids. V dropped 6 bases and J dropped 6; count of bases not matched to a gene: 6. Per germline, CDR1 MNHEY and CDR2 SVGAGI.

Here the CDR3 reads CASSPTGQYNSPLHF. The DNA for the CDR3 is TGTGCCAGCTCACCAACAGGGCAATACAATTCACCCCTCCACTTT. This chain links TRBV18 with TRBJ1-6; D is possibly TRBD1 (6 bases). The length of the CDR3 is 15 residues. V dropped 2 bases and J dropped 7 bases, with 12 bases sitting between them. The germline CDR1 and CDR2 sequences are KGHSH and LQKENI.

CDR3 residues: CASSILRSGADTQYF. CDR3 nucleotides: TGTGCCAGTAGTATTTTGCGGAGCGGGGCAGATACGCAGTATTTT. This sequence joins TRBV19 and TRBJ2-3; 7 nucleotides line up with TRBD2. The CDR3 runs to 15 residues. J lost 4 bases, V lost 3 bases, and 7 bases had no gene match. CDR1 and CDR2 from the germline V gene are LNHDA and SQIVND (reference sequence).

V usage is TRBV18 and J usage is TRBJ1-1; a weak D match, TRBD1 (5 bases). Trimming removed 3 bases from V and 1 base from J, with 15 bases in between. The CDR3 runs to 16 residues. Per germline, CDR1 KGHSH and CDR2 LQKENI. The CDR3, as DNA: TGTGCCAGCTCACCGGGGACGGGATCTTCGAACACTGAAGCTTTCTTT. Residues: CASSPGTGSSNTEAFF.

The chain employs TRBV19 and TRBJ1-2, with a tentative D call TRBD1 (6 bases). Germline-derived CDR1 and CDR2 are LNHDA and SQIVND (reference sequence). Between the trimmed V and J ends, which lost 7 bases and 7 bases, there was a span of 16 bases. The CDR3 loop spans 13 amino acids. CDR3 protein: CASKRGASGGYTF. The CDR3 bases are TGTGCCAGTAAAAGGGGGGCGAGTGGTGGCTACACCTTC.

This clone occurred a few times. The chain joins TRBV30 to TRBJ1-1; D unresolved. This CDR3 region has 16 residues. Trimming shortened V by 3 bases and J by 8 bases, and 25 bases separated the two germline ends. Germline CDR1 GTSNPN, CDR2 SVGIG (reference sequence). For the CDR3, the DNA is TGTGCCTGGAGGCCTCCTTGGGAGATTTTAATAACCGAAGCTTTCTTT. Translated, it gives CAWRPPWEILITEAFF.

This chain joins TRBV28 and TRBJ1-2; D call uncertain. The CDR3 has 13 residues. V shed 3 bases and J shed 6 bases, with 11 bases lying between them. Germline CDR1 and CDR2: MDHEN and SYDVKM. As DNA, the CDR3 is TGTGCCAGCAGTTTCAGGCCCTCAGATGGCTACACCTTC. As protein: CASSFRPSDGYTF.

J is TRBJ2-1 and V is TRBV10-3; 7 bases line up with TRBD2. CDR1 and CDR2 (germline): ENHRY, SYGVKD. The CDR3 length is 15 residues. Trimming at V came to 5 bases and at J to 7 bases, leaving 11 bases not matched to a gene. CDR3 sequence reads: CAISSLAEPPNEQFF. CDR3 DNA: TGTGCCATCAGTTCGCTAGCGGAGCCACCTAATGAGCAGTTCTTC.

The chain has TRBV14 and TRBJ2-7, with 8 positions matching TRBD1. The germline V gene encodes CDR1 SGHDN and CDR2 FVKESK. CDR3 length equals 13 residues. V was clipped by 3 bases and J by 7 bases; unmatched bases: 5. The CDR3 nucleotides read TGTGCCAGCAGCCAGCAGGGGGCGGGGGAGCAGTACTTC. Translating it yields CASSQQGAGEQYF.

The chain links TRBV10-3 to TRBJ2-2; maybe TRBD2 (6 bases). CDR3 length: 15 amino acids. CDR1 and CDR2 (germline): ENHRY, SYGVKD. The germline V and J ends were trimmed by 4 bases and 3 bases, with 12 bases remaining between them. CDR3 loop: CAISVSGGDTGELFF. CDR3 bases: TGTGCCATCAGTGTTAGCGGAGGGGACACCGGGGAGCTGTTTTTT.

The V call is TRBV5-4, the J call TRBJ1-1, with D unresolved. CDR1 and CDR2 (germline): SGHNT, YYREEE (reference sequence). Trimming shortened V by 1 base and J by 5 bases, and 15 bases separated the two germline ends. The CDR3 is 15 residues long. CDR3 bases: TGTGCCAGCAGCTTGCCCGGCGCCGAGGGAACTGAAGCTTTCTTT. Translating it yields CASSLPGAEGTEAFF.

The chain has TRBV7-9 and TRBJ2-5, with no clear D. The CDR3 runs to 18 residues. V was trimmed by 4 bases and J by 0 bases, leaving 21 bases between them. CDR1 is SEHNR, CDR2 FQNEAQ, per germline (reference sequence). As DNA, the CDR3 is TGTGCCAGCAGCTCCCTTTTGGGCCCCGATCCAAACCAAGAGACCCAGTACTTC. Residues: CASSSLLGPDPNQETQYF.

This clone was found a few times. The V and J genes are TRBV5-4 and TRBJ1-6, with D tentatively TRBD1 (5 bases). Trimming took off 3 bases at V and 5 bases at J, with 9 bases between the two ends. This CDR3 contains 14 residues. Looked up from germline, CDR1 is SGHNT and CDR2 is YYREEE (reference sequence). CDR3: CASSSGQDNSPLHF. CDR3 sequence (DNA): TGTGCCAGCAGCTCTGGACAAGATAATTCACCCCTCCACTTT. The entire variable domain, with the rest obtained from reference TRBV5-4 and TRBJ1-6, is as follows: ETGVTQSPTHLIKTRGQQVTLRCSSQSGHNTVSWYQQALGQGPQFIFQYYREEENGRGNFPPRFSGLQFPNYSSELNVNALELDDSALYLCASSSGQDNSPLHFGNGTRLTVT.

CDR3 region: CASSLGAGMRTDTQYF. The CDR3 bases are TGTGCCAGCAGCTTGGGGGCGGGGATGCGCACAGATACGCAGTATTTT. The chain joins TRBV5-4 to TRBJ2-3, with D maybe TRBD2 (6 bases). The germline V and J ends were trimmed by 0 bases and 1 base, with 12 bases remaining between them. Germline CDR1 and CDR2: SGHNT and YYREEE (reference sequence). This CDR3 has 16 amino acids. Together with reference TRBV5-4 and TRBJ2-3, the CDR3 gives the full variable domain: ETGVTQSPTHLIKTRGQQVTLRCSSQSGHNTVSWYQQALGQGPQFIFQYYREEENGRGNFPPRFSGLQFPNYSSELNVNALELDDSALYLCASSLGAGMRTDTQYFGPGTRLTVL.

This chain connects TRBV29-1 to TRBJ2-5, with D maybe TRBD1 (6 bases). The CDR3 consists of 14 residues. V lost 5 bases, J lost 5 bases, and 18 bases lay in between. CDR1 is SQVTM and CDR2 is ANQGSEA in the germline V gene. The CDR3 region has the DNA TGCAGCGTTAGTCGGTCGACAGGACAGGAGACCCAGTACTTC. Translation gives CSVSRSTGQETQYF.

The chain links TRBV27 to TRBJ2-4, with TRBD1 matching over 10 bases. V was pared by 6 bases and J by 8 bases, with 10 bases of the junction left unmatched. The CDR3 has 15 residues. In germline, CDR1 is MNHEY, CDR2 SMNVEV (reference sequence). The CDR3 protein is CASRSDRGRTDIQYF. The CDR3 nucleotides are TGTGCCAGCAGGTCGGACAGGGGGAGGACGGACATTCAGTACTTC.

The CDR3 DNA sequence: TGTGCCAGCAGCCAAGATTCCGAAAAACTGTTTTTT. Translation: CASSQDSEKLFF. The V and J genes are TRBV4-2 and TRBJ1-4, with D hard to call. Germline V gene lookup returns CDR1 LGHNA and CDR2 YNFKEQ. V shed 0 bases and J shed 8 bases, with 4 bases lying between them. The CDR3 contains 12 residues.

The V call is TRBV10-2, the J call TRBJ2-7; the match to TRBD2 covers 9 bases. The CDR3 loop spans 14 amino acids. Germline CDR1 WSHSY, CDR2 SAAADI. V dropped 10 bases and J dropped 4; count of bases not matched to a gene: 11. CDR3 in amino acids: CANPPTREGYEQYF. The DNA of the CDR3 is TGCGCCAACCCCCCGACGCGGGAGGGTTACGAGCAGTACTTC.

The rearrangement joins TRBV5-1 to TRBJ2-1, with 10 bases fitting TRBD2. The CDR3 is 18 amino acids. CDR1 is SGHRS and CDR2 is YFSETQ in the germline V gene. The ends lost 4 bases at V and 3 bases at J; junction bases unmatched: 13. The DNA for the CDR3 is TGCGCCAGCAGCATAAGCGGGGGGGCCGCCTTAGGCTACAATGAGCAGTTCTTC. This translates into CASSISGGAALGYNEQFF.

This chain joins TRBV7-9 and TRBJ1-6; TRBD1 matches at 10 bases. This CDR3 comprises 17 residues. J gave up 7 bases and V 5 bases, and 11 bases lay outside the gene matches. CDR1 and CDR2 (germline): SEHNR, FQNEAQ (reference sequence). The CDR3 sequence is CASSLLVGTGENSPLHF. CDR3 nucleotides: TGTGCCAGCAGCCTCTTGGTGGGGACAGGGGAAAATTCACCCCTCCACTTT.

The rearrangement joins TRBV14 to TRBJ2-1, with 9 bases aligning to TRBD1. In germline, CDR1 is SGHDN, CDR2 FVKESK. V shed 0 bases, J shed 4 bases, and the junction held 10 bases outside the gene matches. The CDR3 is 18 amino acids. The CDR3 region has the DNA TGTGCCAGCAGCCAAGATCCCCTCTACAGGGGGCCTTACAATGAGCAGTTCTTC. Translation gives CASSQDPLYRGPYNEQFF.

The rearrangement links TRBV5-4 to TRBJ2-5, with 9 positions matching TRBD2. V shed 1 base and J 4 bases; nucleotides not matched to a gene: 5. The CDR3 covers 15 residues. Germline values: CDR1 SGHNT, CDR2 YYREEE (reference sequence). In DNA, the CDR3 is TGTGCCAGCAGCTTGTCGGGGGGACTAGCAGAGACCCAGTACTTC. Translated, it gives CASSLSGGLAETQYF.

The rearrangement links TRBV5-1 to TRBJ1-1; a possible D gene is TRBD1 (5 bases). V was cut by 0 bases and J by 1 base, with 10 bases left in between. CDR1 is SGHRS and CDR2 is YFSETQ in the germline V gene. The CDR3 has 15 residues. CDR3 in DNA: TGCGCCAGCAGCTTGGCCTCGGGACGGAACACTGAAGCTTTCTTT. Encoded protein: CASSLASGRNTEAFF.

The chain is built from TRBV11-2 and TRBJ2-7; D is possibly TRBD2 (5 bases). Per the germline V gene, CDR1 is SGHAT and CDR2 is FQNNGV. This CDR3 is built from 13 residues. V lost 9 bases and J lost 6, with 18 bases in between. CDR3 protein: CASAQAGGSEQYF. Here the CDR3 DNA reads TGTGCCAGTGCCCAGGCGGGCGGGTCCGAGCAGTACTTC.

The chain joins TRBV7-2 to TRBJ2-1, with TRBD2 identical over 11 bases. Trimming took 3 bases from V and 8 from J; bases not matched to a gene: 6. This CDR3 contains 15 residues. Per the germline V gene, CDR1 is SGHTA and CDR2 is FQGNSA. For the CDR3, the DNA is TGTGCCAGCAGCTTCACTAGCGGGAGAAACCATGAGCAGTTCTTC. As protein: CASSFTSGRNHEQFF.

The count of this clone is one. The chain is built from TRBV4-3 and TRBJ1-6; no clear D. V lost 0 bases and J 10 bases, leaving 10 bases between the germline ends. Germline loops: CDR1 LGHNA, CDR2 YSLEER. The CDR3 is 14 residues long. CDR3: CASSQDSRGSPLHF. For the CDR3, the DNA is TGCGCCAGCAGCCAAGACAGCAGAGGGTCACCCCTCCACTTT.

Points on this clone: Other DNA sequences in this sample translate to the same CDR3. The rearrangement links TRBV5-4 to TRBJ2-2, with TRBD2 matching over 8 bases. After removal of 1 base from V and 2 bases from J, the junction contained 4 bases not matched to a gene. Germline V lookup: CDR1 SGHNT, CDR2 YYREEE (reference sequence). The CDR3 extends over 16 amino acids. For the CDR3, the DNA is TGTGCCAGCAGCTTGAGCGGGGGAGTTAACACCGGGGAGCTGTTTTTT. This codes for CASSLSGGVNTGELFF.